This is a list of T cell receptor beta chains from one sample in a study of T cell repertoires in cytomegalovirus infection. TCRdb reprocessed the reads via MiXCR and lists one record per CDR3 protein. The data contain fewer than 550,000 distinct CDR3 sequences, 10% to 12% of them singletons. Sequencing was done on a sample of PBMCs. Receptor source: a human donor in good health (CMV status not recorded). Some clones in this sample may be carry-over from other donors' samples. Both conserved end residues are part of each CDR3. The order of the fields is D gene, clone size, J gene, V gene, CDR3 protein, CDR3 DNA. The D gene is left open where the match is weak. Clone sizes are given selectively: once, few, many, or a class where the clone is expanded.

>-|-|TRBJ2-3|TRBV7-3
CASSSSRGSTDTQYF
TGTGCCAGCAGCTCATCCCGGGGTAGCACAGATACGCAGTATTTT
>TRBD1|many|TRBJ2-1|TRBV24-1
CATNSGGDYNEQFF
TGTGCCACCAACTCAGGGGGAGACTACAATGAGCAGTTCTTC
>-|many|TRBJ2-7|TRBV7-6
CASSFQQAEQYF
TGTGCCAGCAGCTTTCAGCAGGCTGAGCAGTACTTC
>-|many|TRBJ2-7|TRBV11-2
CASSFQGSSYEQYF
TGTGCCAGCAGCTTCCAGGGGAGCTCCTACGAGCAGTACTTC
>TRBD2|-|TRBJ2-3|TRBV6-2/TRBV6-3
CGSSGRPGLAGEEDTQYF
TGTGGCAGCAGTGGGAGACCGGGACTAGCGGGAGAAGAAGATACGCAGTATTTT
>TRBD1|few|TRBJ2-7|TRBV29-1
CSASGTAGEQYF
TGCAGCGCTTCCGGGACAGCCGGCGAGCAGTACTTC
>-|many|TRBJ1-3|TRBV7-2
CASSLGAAGSGNTIYF
TGTGCCAGCAGCCTCGGTGCTGCAGGCTCTGGAAACACCATATATTTT
>-|many|TRBJ1-1|TRBV12-3/TRBV12-4
CASSLVLNTEAFF
TGTGCCAGCAGCTTAGTCCTGAACACTGAAGCTTTCTTT
>TRBD2|many|TRBJ2-5|TRBV19
CASSMALAGNQETQYF
TGTGCCAGTAGTATGGCACTAGCGGGGAACCAAGAGACCCAGTACTTC
>-|many|TRBJ1-1|TRBV28
CASSFNGDMNTEAFF
TGTGCCAGCAGTTTTAACGGGGATATGAACACTGAAGCTTTCTTT
>-|-|TRBJ1-6|TRBV3-1
CASKEAGLDSPLHF
TGTGCCAGCAAGGAGGCAGGGCTGGATTCACCCCTCCACTTT